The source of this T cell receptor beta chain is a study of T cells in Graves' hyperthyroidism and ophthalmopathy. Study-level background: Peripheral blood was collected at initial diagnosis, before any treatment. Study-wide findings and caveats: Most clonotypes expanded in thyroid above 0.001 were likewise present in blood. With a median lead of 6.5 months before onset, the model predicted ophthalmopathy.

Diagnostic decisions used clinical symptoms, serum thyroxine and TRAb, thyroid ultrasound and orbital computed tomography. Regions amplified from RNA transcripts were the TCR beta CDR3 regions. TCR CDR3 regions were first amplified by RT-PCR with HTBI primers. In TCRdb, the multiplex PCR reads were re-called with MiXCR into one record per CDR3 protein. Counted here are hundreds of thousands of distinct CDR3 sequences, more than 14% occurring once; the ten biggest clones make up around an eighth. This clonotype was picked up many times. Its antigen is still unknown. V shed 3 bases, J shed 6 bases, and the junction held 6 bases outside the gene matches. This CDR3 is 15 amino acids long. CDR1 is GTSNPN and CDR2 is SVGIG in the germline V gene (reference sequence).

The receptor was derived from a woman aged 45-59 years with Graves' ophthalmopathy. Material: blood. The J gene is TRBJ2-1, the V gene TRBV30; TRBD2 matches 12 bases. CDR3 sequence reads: CAWRDLTSGSNEQFF. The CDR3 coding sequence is TGTGCCTGGAGAGATCTGACTAGCGGGAGCAATGAGCAGTTCTTC.